Here is one T cell receptor (beta chain) with its context. This entry comes from a study of blood T cells in healthy people across ages. Next came a second PCR, run for about 6 to 11 cycles, which used a sample-barcoded 5' primer along with a J-beta primer mix. A single record per CDR3 protein comes from TCRdb applying MiXCR to the 5' RACE reads. The data hold hundreds of thousands of distinct CDR3 sequences, with roughly a quarter observed a single time. Germline assignment: CDR1 SEHNR and CDR2 FQNEAQ (reference sequence). The CDR3 loop spans 17 amino acids. With V trimmed by 4 bases and J by 3 bases, 5 bases remained unmatched. There were healthy Caucasian individuals from Russia, aged roughly 6 to 95, serving as donors. These data are also associated with another study on T cells of mothers and their children.

The chain uses TRBV7-9 and TRBJ2-6; the match to TRBD1 covers 11 bases. The TCR sequence derives from a boy younger than 10 in good health. Source material: blood. The DNA for the CDR3 is TGTGCCAGCAGCTGGACAGGGGGCAACTATGGGGCCAACGTCCTGACTTTC. Its protein product is CASSWTGGNYGANVLTF.